This T cell receptor (beta chain) was documented in a study of blood T cell repertoires in COVID-19. Study-level information: Some COVID-19 samples were acute and others convalescent; all came from the United States, Italy and Spain. From T cells, B-cell-depleted T cells, or PBMCs came the material, which was cDNA or gDNA.

Clones were sequenced by immunoSEQ multiplex PCR, and TCRdb holds only the in-frame ones, with some missing. The top ten hold 6.9% of the sample, which has approximately 200,000 clones, 70% to 85% seen once. Trimming pared 3 bases from V and 0 bases from J, leaving 12 bases between. Germline V gives CDR1 MNHNS, CDR2 SASEGT. The CDR3 totals 15 residues. This sequence originates from a human donor with acute or convalescent COVID-19. The donor label of this sample is uncertain. The chain links TRBV6-1 to TRBJ2-7; D not certain. Sequences were obtained from peripheral blood. The CDR3 loop reads CASSDVAASSYEQYF. CDR3 nucleotide sequence: TGTGCCAGCAGTGACGTTGCTGCCAGCTCCTACGAGCAGTACTTC.